Sequencing of this TCR beta chain was carried out in a study of monozygotic twins with inflammatory bowel disease. Nested PCRs (about 15 and 9 cycles, two total) were applied to TCRalpha and TCRbeta cDNA. TCRdb derives one entry per CDR3 protein from the 5' RACE reads, leaving out DNA. This table holds around 380,000 distinct CDR3 sequences. Study results and limitations: Whereas healthy co-twins had higher TCRbeta diversity (inverse Simpson), IBD patients had lower diversity. Discrimination among different T cell subtypes was not achievable.

This CDR3 region has 15 residues. Germline V gives CDR1 SGHTA, CDR2 FQGNSA. On this clonotype: Its antigen is undetermined.

The chain joins TRBV7-2 to TRBJ1-5. The sequence was collected from a human donor with ulcerative colitis or Crohn's disease, or a healthy co-twin of an affected twin (not recorded which). The sequenced material came from blood. CDR3: CASSFRADSNQPQHF. Supplemented by reference TRBV7-2 and TRBJ1-5, the full variable domain reads GAGVSQSPSNKVTEKGKDVELRCDPISGHTALYWYRQSLGQGLEFLIYFQGNSAPDKSGLPSDRFSAERTGGSVSTLTIQRTQQEDSAVYLCASSFRADSNQPQHFGDGTRLSIL.